One and the same sample provided the 24 T cell receptor beta chains below, sequenced in a study of blood T cells in healthy people across ages. The use of a sample-barcoded 5' primer and a J-beta primer mix characterized a second PCR of roughly 7 to 11 cycles. TCRdb itself ran the 5' RACE reads through MiXCR, one entry per CDR3 protein. The sample includes about 1.8 million distinct CDR3 sequences, just under 50% of them seen just once. Sequencing input: blood. The receptor set was obtained from a woman aged 40 to 50 in good health.

The V and J genes are TRBV28 and TRBJ1-1; no firm D call. V lost 8 bases, J lost 0 bases, and 19 bases lay in between. Germline V gene lookup returns CDR1 MDHEN and CDR2 SYDVKM. This CDR3 region has 16 residues. CDR3 region: CASPPGIGQMNTEAFF. The CDR3 DNA is TGTGCCAGCCCACCGGGGATCGGGCAAATGAACACTGAAGCTTTCTTT.

A word on this clonotype: The CDR3 end shows no conserved phenylalanine or tryptophan, and so a read error is likely. V and J are TRBV12-3 or TRBV12-4 and TRBJ2-5; D possibly corresponds to TRBD1 (6 bases). V gave up 1 base and J gave up 5 bases, with 14 bases separating them. This CDR3 has 15 residues. CDR3 in amino acids: CASSLESGVRETQYV. CDR3 in DNA: TGTGCCAGCAGTTTAGAGTCAGGGGTGAGGGAGACCCAGTACGTC.

The chain employs TRBV5-5 and TRBJ1-2; 7 bases map to TRBD1. Germline V gives CDR1 SGHKS, CDR2 YYEKEE (reference sequence). V lost 7 bases to trimming and J lost 8 bases; unmatched junction nucleotides: 14. This CDR3 comprises 14 residues. The CDR3 sequence: CASVNMTGKGGYTF. The CDR3 bases are TGTGCCAGCGTCAACATGACAGGGAAAGGCGGCTACACCTTC.

This clonotype was detected only a few times. The rearrangement joins TRBV28 to TRBJ2-5; TRBD1 aligns across 9 bases. The J call may not be correct, given that the DNA end is closer to TRBJ2-7. The CDR3 contains 14 residues. Germline CDR1 MDHEN, CDR2 SYDVKM. CDR3 nucleotide sequence: TGTGCCAGCAGTTCGGACAGGGGAGCGGGCGAGCAGTACTTC. It translates to CASSSDRGAGEQYF.

The rearrangement joins TRBV7-2 to TRBJ2-7; D is possibly TRBD1 (5 bases). V lost 4 bases and J 6 bases, leaving 7 bases between the germline ends. The CDR3 totals 11 residues. Germline V lookup: CDR1 SGHTA, CDR2 FQGNSA. The CDR3 sequence: CASSWGSEQYF. The CDR3 DNA is TGTGCCAGCAGCTGGGGCAGCGAGCAGTACTTC.

The V and J genes are TRBV7-6 and TRBJ1-2, with D hard to call. The CDR3 is made up of 15 amino acids. The germline V gene encodes CDR1 SGHVS and CDR2 FNYEAQ. V was clipped by 0 bases and J by 2 bases, with 10 bases between them. This CDR3 reads CASSLAPHLNYGYTF. The CDR3 nucleotides read TGTGCCAGCAGCTTAGCACCGCACCTCAACTATGGCTACACCTTC.

This rearrangement joins TRBV28 to TRBJ2-5, with TRBD2 matching over 8 bases. With 5 bases clipped from V and 3 bases from J, the junction kept 5 bases outside the gene matches. This CDR3 is 14 amino acids long. Germline V lookup: CDR1 MDHEN, CDR2 SYDVKM. Here the CDR3 reads CASSGGGGKETQYF. In DNA, the CDR3 is TGTGCCAGCAGTGGGGGCGGGGGGAAAGAGACCCAGTACTTC.

There are a few counts of this clonotype. The J gene is TRBJ2-1, the V gene TRBV7-2; 8 bases are shared with TRBD2. From germline, CDR1 is SGHTA and CDR2 FQGNSA. After removal of 3 bases from V and 6 bases from J, the junction contained 4 bases not matched to a gene. The CDR3 spans 14 residues. DNA for the CDR3: TGTGCCAGCAGCTTTCTTACTAGCGGCAATGAGCAGTTCTTC. Its protein is CASSFLTSGNEQFF.

This chain connects TRBV10-2 to TRBJ2-7; 10 bases map to TRBD2. After removal of 6 bases from V and 4 bases from J, the junction contained 9 bases not matched to a gene. Germline loops: CDR1 WSHSY, CDR2 SAAADI. The CDR3 contains 15 residues. The CDR3 is CASRMNGLAAYEQYF. The CDR3 nucleotides read TGCGCCAGCAGGATGAACGGACTAGCGGCATACGAGCAGTACTTC.

This clonotype was detected a few times. The chain uses TRBV6-2 or TRBV6-3 and TRBJ2-3; TRBD1 agrees at 10 bases. V dropped 8 bases and J dropped 4; count of bases not matched to a gene: 9. From germline, CDR1 is MNHEY and CDR2 SVGEGT. This CDR3 spans 15 amino acids. As DNA, the CDR3 is TGTGCCAGCTGCCGACAGGGGGCAGGTGCAGATACGCAGTATTTT. Translated, it gives CASCRQGAGADTQYF.

This chain connects TRBV12-3 or TRBV12-4 to TRBJ2-4; D is perhaps TRBD1 (6 bases). Gene TRBJ2-5 matches the end of the DNA better, so the J call may be wrong. This CDR3 is built from 15 residues. In nucleotides, the CDR3 is TGTGCCAGCAGTGAGAACAGGGTTGGACAAGAGACCCAGTACTTC. This sequence encodes CASSENRVGQETQYF.

This clonotype appeared a few times. The V gene is TRBV4-1, the J gene TRBJ1-2, with 7 positions matching TRBD1. The V gene end was trimmed by 2 bases and the J gene end by 3 bases; junction bases not matched to a gene: 6. In germline, CDR1 is MGHRA, CDR2 YSYEKL. This CDR3 has 15 amino acids. CDR3 DNA sequence: TGCGCCAGCAGCCAACGACAGGGAGATCACTATGGCTACACCTTC. Translating it yields CASSQRQGDHYGYTF.

The chain uses TRBV20-1 and TRBJ2-7; 8 bases agree with TRBD1. J was trimmed by 0 bases and V by 2 bases; bases with no gene match: 3. Germline V gives CDR1 DFQATT, CDR2 SNEGSKA (reference sequence). CDR3 length: 14 amino acids. The CDR3 sequence: CSARQGASSYEQYF. DNA for the CDR3: TGCAGTGCTAGACAGGGGGCCAGCTCCTACGAGCAGTACTTC.

V usage is TRBV27 and J usage is TRBJ2-3, with 8 bases matching TRBD2. This CDR3 has 14 amino acids. Germline lookup yields CDR1 MNHEY and CDR2 SMNVEV (reference sequence). Trimming at V came to 7 bases and at J to 4 bases, leaving 7 bases not matched to a gene. The CDR3 bases are TGTGCCAGCACACGGGGGGGCCCCCCAGATACGCAGTATTTT. Translation gives CASTRGGPPDTQYF.

The genes are TRBV6-1 and TRBJ2-5; D may be TRBD1 (6 bases). CDR1 and CDR2 from the germline V gene are MNHNS and SASEGT. This CDR3 has 12 residues. Trimming cost V 4 bases and J 13 bases, with 16 bases left between them. CDR3 DNA: TGTGCCAGCAGTGGCCCTCAGGGGCTGCCGTACTTC. Residues: CASSGPQGLPYF.

The chain uses TRBV18 and TRBJ2-1; 7 bases map to TRBD1. Germline V gene sequence: CDR1 KGHSH, CDR2 LQKENI. The CDR3 totals 17 residues. V lost 3 bases to trimming and J lost 1 base; unmatched junction nucleotides: 9. The CDR3 bases are TGTGCCAGCTCACCTGTACCAGGGGGTGGGTCCTACAATGAGCAGTTCTTC. This sequence encodes CASSPVPGGGSYNEQFF.

The table lists this clonotype with a few counts. V gene TRBV6-5 combines with J gene TRBJ1-2; D remains ambiguous. This CDR3 has 14 amino acids. Germline-derived CDR1 and CDR2 are MNHEY and SVGAGI. The V and J ends lost 5 bases and 4 bases respectively, with 14 bases between them. Written as DNA, the CDR3 is TGTGCCAGCAGTCCCTCGGGGAAGGTCTATGGCTACACCTTC. The encoded protein is CASSPSGKVYGYTF.

This sequence joins TRBV20-1 and TRBJ2-7; possible D gene TRBD1, 6 bases. The germline V and J ends were trimmed by 4 bases and 0 bases, with 13 bases remaining between them. Germline V CDR1 and CDR2: DFQATT, SNEGSKA (reference sequence). The CDR3 totals 14 residues. The CDR3 sequence: CSATRTDSSYEQYF. The CDR3 DNA is TGCAGTGCTACTAGGACAGATAGCTCCTACGAGCAGTACTTC.

In this sample, this clonotype turned up a few times. CDR3 DNA: TGCGCCAGCAGCTTTGGGACAGGGGGGATCGATGAGCAGTTCTTC. This codes for CASSFGTGGIDEQFF. The chain couples TRBV5-1 to TRBJ2-1; TRBD1 aligns across 11 bases. The germline V gene has CDR1 SGHRS and CDR2 YFSETQ. After removal of 2 bases from V and 8 bases from J, the junction contained 6 bases not matched to a gene. The length of the CDR3 is 15 residues.

V and J are TRBV7-9 and TRBJ2-7; D gene uncertain. Germline values: CDR1 SEHNR, CDR2 FQNEAQ (reference sequence). CDR3 length: 12 amino acids. With 1 base removed from V and 5 bases from J, the gap between germline ends came to 6 bases. The CDR3: CASSLEMHEQYF. Here the CDR3 DNA reads TGTGCCAGCAGCTTAGAGATGCACGAGCAGTACTTC.

The chain is built from TRBV6-2 or TRBV6-3 and TRBJ2-1; D uncertain. Germline CDR1 is MNHEY and CDR2 is SVGEGT. The V gene lost 4 bases and the J gene lost 4 bases, with 17 bases spanning the gap. The CDR3 has 16 residues. The CDR3 DNA reads TGTGCCAGCAGTTTAAGGGCCACCAAACCTTACAATGAGCAGTTCTTC. This gives the protein CASSLRATKPYNEQFF.

The chain joins TRBV5-1 to TRBJ2-7; 9 bases agree with TRBD2. The germline V gene encodes CDR1 SGHRS and CDR2 YFSETQ. CDR3 length: 15 amino acids. The V and J ends lost 3 bases and 1 base, in that order; junction bases with no gene match: 5. CDR3 nucleotides: TGCGCCAGCAGCTATGGGACTAGCACATCCTACGAGCAGTACTTC. Residues: CASSYGTSTSYEQYF.

V gene TRBV24-1 combines with J gene TRBJ2-3; a weak D match, TRBD2 (6 bases). The CDR3 extends over 17 amino acids. Per germline, CDR1 KGHDR and CDR2 SFDVKD. V was shortened by 7 bases and J by 5 bases, with 24 bases between the two germline ends. The CDR3 sequence: CATSTGHGAGEVDTQYF. The CDR3 DNA is TGTGCCACCAGCACCGGGCACGGAGCGGGTGAGGTAGATACGCAGTATTTT.

The V and J genes are TRBV15 and TRBJ1-5, with D perhaps TRBD1 (6 bases). CDR1 LNHNV and CDR2 YYDKDF come from the germline V gene (reference sequence). V lost 6 bases and J 2 bases, leaving 11 bases between the germline ends. The CDR3 loop spans 14 amino acids. CDR3 coding DNA: TGTGCCACCAGGTTACGACAGGGCAATCAGCCCCAGCATTTT. The encoded protein is CATRLRQGNQPQHF. Variable domain in full (rest from reference TRBV15 and TRBJ1-5): DAMVIQNPRYQVTQFGKPVTLSCSQTLNHNVMYWYQQKSSQAPKLLFHYYDKDFNNEADTPDNFQSRRPNTSFCFLDIRSPGLGDTAMYLCATRLRQGNQPQHFGDGTRLSIL.